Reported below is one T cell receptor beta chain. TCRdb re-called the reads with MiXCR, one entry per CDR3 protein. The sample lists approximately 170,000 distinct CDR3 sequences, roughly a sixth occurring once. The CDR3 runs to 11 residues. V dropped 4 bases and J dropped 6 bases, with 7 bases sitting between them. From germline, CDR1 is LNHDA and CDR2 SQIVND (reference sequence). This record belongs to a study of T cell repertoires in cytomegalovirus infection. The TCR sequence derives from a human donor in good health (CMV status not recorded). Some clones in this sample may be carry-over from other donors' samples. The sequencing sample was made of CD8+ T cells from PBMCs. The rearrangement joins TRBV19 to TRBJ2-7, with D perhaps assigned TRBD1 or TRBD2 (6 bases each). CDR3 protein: CASSTGAEQYF. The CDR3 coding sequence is TGTGCCAGTAGTACGGGGGCCGAGCAGTACTTC.